This T cell receptor beta chain stems from a study of blood T cell repertoires in COVID-19. Across the study: Some COVID-19 samples were acute and others convalescent; all came from the United States, Italy and Spain. Sample material is recorded as cDNA or gDNA derived from T cells, B-cell-depleted T cells, or PBMCs.

In the original analysis: Reference gene primer amplification in the assay estimated nucleated cell counts. TCRdb's copy holds only in-frame clones and misses some; the assay was immunoSEQ multiplex PCR. The V and J calls and clone size are taken from that table; D and trimming were inferred from the DNA. The top ten clones hold 6.2% of a sample with around 200,000 clones, 85% of them seen once. In assigning cohorts, the study relied on participant-reported clinical history. Sequenced sample: PBMCs or T cells enriched from blood (not recorded which). The receptor comes from a man aged 35 to 55 who had recovered from COVID-19.

DNA of the CDR3: TGTGCCAGCAGCCGGGCGGGCGGGGAGCTGTTTTTT. Translating it yields CASSRAGGELFF. The chain is built from TRBV11-2 and TRBJ2-2, with D possibly matching TRBD2 (5 bases). Trimming took 5 bases from V and 7 from J, leaving 8 bases between them. CDR1 and CDR2 from the germline V gene are SGHAT and FQNNGV. There are 12 residues in the CDR3. The variable domain in full, with the rest retrieved from reference TRBV11-2 and TRBJ2-2, is EAGVAQSPRYKIIEKRQSVAFWCNPISGHATLYWYQQILGQGPKLLIQFQNNGVVDDSQLPKDRFSAERLKGVDSTLKIQPAKLEDSAVYLCASSRAGGELFFGEGSRLTVL.